The clone carrying this T cell receptor beta chain has a count of ten or more. No antigen is known for it. The authors amplified TCR beta CDR3 regions from RNA transcripts. First-round RT-PCR used HTBI primers; second-round multiplex PCR followed. TCRdb ran MiXCR on the multiplex PCR reads and lists one entry per CDR3 protein. The table has some 400,000 distinct CDR3 sequences, around 18% seen once; the top ten hold around 1.4%. These data come from a study of Graves' ophthalmopathy and Graves' hyperthyroidism. The V and J ends lost 1 base and 2 bases respectively, with 9 bases between them. CDR3 length: 13 amino acids. CDR1 DFQATT and CDR2 SNEGSKA come from the germline V gene (reference sequence). Study-level findings and limits: In separating ophthalmopathy from stable hyperthyroidism, a 13-signature model achieved nearly 90% sensitivity and 65% to 84% specificity.

Other autoimmune diseases, uncontrolled infections, pregnancy or lactation excluded patients from enrollment. An approximately 10 ml volume of fresh peripheral blood provided the PBMCs. The V gene is TRBV20-1, the J gene TRBJ2-7; D is possibly TRBD2 (6 bases). The TCR sequence derives from a woman aged 18-30 years with Graves' ophthalmopathy. Sequenced input: peripheral blood. The CDR3 nucleotides are TGCAGTGCTAGAGCGCGGGGACCCTACGAGCAGTACTTC. Encoded protein: CSARARGPYEQYF.